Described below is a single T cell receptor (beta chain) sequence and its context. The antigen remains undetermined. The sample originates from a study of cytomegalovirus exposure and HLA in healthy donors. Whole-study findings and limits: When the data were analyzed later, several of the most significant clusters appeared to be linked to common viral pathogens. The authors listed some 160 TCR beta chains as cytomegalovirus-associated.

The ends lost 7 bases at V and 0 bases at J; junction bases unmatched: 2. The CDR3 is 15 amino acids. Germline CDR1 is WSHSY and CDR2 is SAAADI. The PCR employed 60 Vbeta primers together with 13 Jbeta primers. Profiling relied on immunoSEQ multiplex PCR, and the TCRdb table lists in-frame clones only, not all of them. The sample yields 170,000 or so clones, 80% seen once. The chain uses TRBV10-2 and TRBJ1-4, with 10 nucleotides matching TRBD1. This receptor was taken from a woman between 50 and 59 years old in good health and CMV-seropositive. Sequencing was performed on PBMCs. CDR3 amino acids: CASMDRGTTNEKLFF. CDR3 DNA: TGCGCCAGCATGGACAGGGGGACAACTAATGAAAAACTGTTTTTT.